The 21 T cell receptor beta chains listed next were all sequenced from one sample in a study of cytomegalovirus exposure and HLA in healthy donors. Primers for the PCR totalled 60 Vbeta and 13 Jbeta. Profiled with immunoSEQ multiplex PCR; TCRdb holds only in-frame clones, not every one. The repertoire table contains under 150,000 clones. Sequencing used PBMCs. The receptors originated from a man aged 35-49 years in good health and CMV-seronegative.

The J gene is TRBJ1-2, the V gene TRBV27, with 11 positions matching TRBD1. The length of the CDR3 is 15 residues. V dropped 5 bases and J dropped 6; count of bases not matched to a gene: 8. Germline CDR1 reads MNHEY; CDR2 reads SMNVEV (reference sequence). The chain's CDR3 is CASSRDRGRDDGYTF. CDR3 coding DNA: TGTGCCAGCAGTAGGGACAGGGGGAGAGATGATGGCTACACCTTC.

This chain connects TRBV19 to TRBJ2-1, with 8 positions matching TRBD1. This CDR3 spans 16 amino acids. The V gene's germline CDR1 is LNHDA and CDR2 SQIVND (reference sequence). The trim removed 5 bases at V and 6 bases at J, leaving 12 bases unmatched. CDR3 loop: CASSYIGQGHGNEQFF. The CDR3 DNA reads TGTGCCAGTAGTTATATAGGACAGGGCCATGGCAATGAGCAGTTCTTC.

V gene TRBV19 combines with J gene TRBJ1-4, with D perhaps TRBD1 (5 bases). The CDR3 consists of 16 residues. V lost 3 bases to trimming and J lost 7 bases, with 18 bases between them. The germline CDR1 and CDR2 sequences are LNHDA and SQIVND (reference sequence). This CDR3 reads CASSIRRGGVGEKLFF. For the CDR3, the DNA is TGTGCCAGTAGTATCCGCCGGGGAGGGGTTGGTGAAAAACTGTTTTTT.

The chain uses TRBV6-5 and TRBJ2-1; 9 bases are shared with TRBD1. Looked up from germline, CDR1 is MNHEY and CDR2 is SVGAGI. The CDR3 is 15 amino acids. After removal of 7 bases from V and 1 base from J, the junction contained 5 bases not matched to a gene. This chain's CDR3 is CASTQGTGSYNEQFF. The CDR3 DNA follows: TGTGCCAGCACCCAGGGGACAGGGTCCTACAATGAGCAGTTCTTC.

The rearrangement joins TRBV2 to TRBJ2-7, with TRBD2 identical over 7 bases. The CDR3 length is 13 residues. The V segment lost 7 bases and the J segment 0 bases; nucleotides outside the gene matches: 3. The V gene's germline CDR1 is SNHLY and CDR2 FYNNEI. This CDR3 reads CASNRDYSYEQYF. CDR3 bases: TGTGCCAGCAACCGGGACTACTCCTACGAGCAGTACTTC. Combining the CDR3 with reference TRBV2 and TRBJ2-7 gives the whole variable domain EPEVTQTPSHQVTQMGQEVILRCVPISNHLYFYWYRQILGQKVEFLVSFYNNEISEKSEIFDDQFSVERPDGSNFTLKIRSTKLEDSAMYFCASNRDYSYEQYFGPGTRLTVT.

The gene calls are TRBV5-4 and TRBJ2-7, with 10 bases identical to TRBD2. The CDR3 runs to 13 residues. Germline V CDR1 and CDR2: SGHNT, YYREEE (reference sequence). J lost 9 bases, V lost 2 bases, and 5 bases had no gene match. This chain's CDR3 is CASSLAGGPRQYF. Here the CDR3 DNA reads TGTGCCAGCAGCTTAGCGGGGGGGCCGCGGCAGTACTTC. The whole variable domain, filled in from reference TRBV5-4 and TRBJ2-7, reads ETGVTQSPTHLIKTRGQQVTLRCSSQSGHNTVSWYQQALGQGPQFIFQYYREEENGRGNFPPRFSGLQFPNYSSELNVNALELDDSALYLCASSLAGGPRQYFGPGTRLTVT.

The rearrangement uses TRBV6-1 and TRBJ1-5, with D perhaps TRBD1 (6 bases). Trimming left V 4 bases short and J 3 bases short, with 13 bases between. The germline gives CDR1 MNHNS, CDR2 SASEGT. The length of the CDR3 is 15 residues. DNA of the CDR3: TGTGCCAGCAGTGCGGGACATATGGACAATCAGCCCCAGCATTTT. Translated: CASSAGHMDNQPQHF.

The gene calls are TRBV7-2 and TRBJ2-1, with a weak D call TRBD1 (5 bases). The CDR3 runs to 14 residues. Trimming shortened V by 5 bases and J by 7 bases, and 15 bases separated the two germline ends. The V gene's germline CDR1 is SGHTA and CDR2 FQGNSA. The CDR3 is CASSPRTTTNEQFF. The CDR3 DNA reads as TGTGCCAGCAGCCCCCGGACAACCACTAATGAGCAGTTCTTC.

The rearrangement links TRBV5-1 to TRBJ2-3, with D tentatively TRBD2 (7 bases). CDR3 size: 15 residues. The V gene lost 3 bases and the J gene lost 2 bases, with 13 bases spanning the gap. Per the germline V gene, CDR1 is SGHRS and CDR2 is YFSETQ. The CDR3 is CASSYGGPPTDTQYF. The CDR3 DNA sequence: TGCGCCAGCAGCTACGGGGGGCCCCCCACAGATACGCAGTATTTT.

The chain carries TRBV9 and TRBJ2-7, with TRBD1 matching 9 bases. V dropped 1 base and J dropped 5; count of bases not matched to a gene: 1. Germline V gene sequence: CDR1 SGDLS, CDR2 YYNGEE. The CDR3 is made up of 13 amino acids. The chain's CDR3 is CASSVRTGDEQYF. The CDR3 nucleotides are TGTGCCAGCAGCGTAAGGACAGGGGACGAGCAGTACTTC. Using reference TRBV9 and TRBJ2-7 for the parts outside the CDR3, the full variable domain is DSGVTQTPKHLITATGQRVTLRCSPRSGDLSVYWYQQSLDQGLQFLIQYYNGEERAKGNILERFSAQQFPDLHSELNLSSLELGDSALYFCASSVRTGDEQYFGPGTRLTVT.

V usage is TRBV6-5 and J usage is TRBJ1-1, with D possibly being TRBD1 (6 bases). The CDR3 is 14 amino acids. The ends were cut back, 0 bases at V and 8 bases at J, with 13 bases in the middle. Germline CDR1 MNHEY, CDR2 SVGAGI. The CDR3 DNA reads TGTGCCAGCAGTTACTCGTCGGGAGGGGGGGAAGCTTTCTTT. Its translation is CASSYSSGGGEAFF.

The V and J genes are TRBV9 and TRBJ2-7; a possible D gene is TRBD1 (6 bases). The CDR3 is made up of 16 amino acids. Per germline, CDR1 SGDLS and CDR2 YYNGEE. The V end lost 3 bases, the J end lost 5 bases, and 21 bases lay between the germline ends. The CDR3 spells CASSGGMGQGINEQYF. CDR3 in DNA: TGTGCCAGCAGCGGAGGGATGGGGCAGGGGATAAACGAGCAGTACTTC. The variable domain in full, with the rest retrieved from reference TRBV9 and TRBJ2-7, is DSGVTQTPKHLITATGQRVTLRCSPRSGDLSVYWYQQSLDQGLQFLIQYYNGEERAKGNILERFSAQQFPDLHSELNLSSLELGDSALYFCASSGGMGQGINEQYFGPGTRLTVT.

The V call is TRBV9, the J call TRBJ1-1; D may be TRBD1 (5 bases). Germline V gene data show CDR1 as SGDLS and CDR2 as YYNGEE. V was clipped by 4 bases and J by 3 bases, with 16 bases between them. The CDR3 loop spans 15 amino acids. The DNA of the CDR3 is TGTGCCAGCAGCCTTACTCCAACAGGAGACACTGAAGCTTTCTTT. Translated: CASSLTPTGDTEAFF. Variable domain in full (rest from reference TRBV9 and TRBJ1-1): DSGVTQTPKHLITATGQRVTLRCSPRSGDLSVYWYQQSLDQGLQFLIQYYNGEERAKGNILERFSAQQFPDLHSELNLSSLELGDSALYFCASSLTPTGDTEAFFGQGTRLTVV.

The chain combines TRBV6-6 with TRBJ1-1; D might be TRBD1 (6 bases). Trimming left V 6 bases short and J 1 base short, with 12 bases between. The CDR3 covers 14 residues. Germline values: CDR1 MNHNY, CDR2 SVGAGI (reference sequence). CDR3 DNA: TGTGCCAGCAGGCAGGGACACCAGAACACTGAAGCTTTCTTT. Translated: CASRQGHQNTEAFF.

The chain links TRBV7-6 to TRBJ2-5, with D perhaps matching TRBD2 (5 bases). Trimming took off 8 bases at V and 5 bases at J, with 6 bases between the two ends. Germline V gives CDR1 SGHVS, CDR2 FNYEAQ. This CDR3 has 10 amino acids. The CDR3 DNA follows: TGTGCCAGCGGAGGCGAGACCCAGTACTTC. This translates into CASGGETQYF.

Turning to this clone: Other nucleotide sequences from this sample produce the same CDR3. J is TRBJ2-7 and V is TRBV9; a weak D match, TRBD2 (7 bases). The germline CDR1 and CDR2 sequences are SGDLS and YYNGEE. This CDR3 spans 15 amino acids. V lost 0 bases and J 4 bases, leaving 14 bases between the germline ends. The CDR3 sequence is CASSVEIGGGYEQYF. The CDR3 region has the DNA TGTGCCAGCAGCGTAGAGATAGGGGGGGGATACGAGCAGTACTTC.

The CDR3 DNA reads as TGTGCCAGCAGCCTCAGCGGGGACGGGGGTACGCAGTATTTT. Its protein is CASSLSGDGGTQYF. The chain uses TRBV5-4 and TRBJ2-3; 7 bases agree with TRBD2. CDR1 is SGHNT, CDR2 YYREEE, per germline (reference sequence). Unmatched junction bases numbered 10, after V lost 4 bases and J lost 8 bases. The CDR3 contains 14 residues.

The genes are TRBV9 and TRBJ2-1; D gene uncertain. Trimming took off 3 bases at V and 5 bases at J, with 15 bases between the two ends. The CDR3 loop spans 15 amino acids. Germline-derived CDR1 and CDR2 are SGDLS and YYNGEE. The CDR3 loop reads CASSALGMGHNEQFF. The DNA for the CDR3 is TGTGCCAGCAGCGCTCTCGGAATGGGCCACAATGAGCAGTTCTTC.

The V call is TRBV11-2, the J call TRBJ2-4, with a possible D match to TRBD2 (6 bases). The CDR3 has 16 amino acids. The ends were cut back, 4 bases at V and 4 bases at J, with 17 bases in the middle. CDR1 and CDR2 (germline): SGHAT, FQNNGV. CDR3 residues: CASSSLRGWRKNIQYF. Written as DNA, the CDR3 is TGTGCCAGCAGCTCCCTCCGGGGGTGGCGTAAAAACATTCAGTACTTC.

V is TRBV6-5 and J is TRBJ1-6; a weak D match, TRBD1 (5 bases). The CDR3 consists of 15 residues. V was clipped by 4 bases and J by 7 bases, with 14 bases between them. Per germline, CDR1 MNHEY and CDR2 SVGAGI. The CDR3 DNA reads TGTGCCAGCAGTTCCCCTGGGGGGACGAATTCACCCCTCCACTTT. Protein product: CASSSPGGTNSPLHF.

The chain uses TRBV6-5 and TRBJ1-3; D is possibly TRBD1 (6 bases). Germline CDR1 reads MNHEY; CDR2 reads SVGAGI. The length of the CDR3 is 15 residues. Trimming removed 6 bases at V and 0 bases at J, with 12 bases between. The CDR3 DNA reads as TGTGCCAGCAGACCCCCAGGGGACTCTGGAAACACCATATATTTT. It codes for CASRPPGDSGNTIYF.